Reported below is one T cell receptor (beta chain). MiXCR, run by TCRdb on the RT-PCR reads, gives a single entry per CDR3 protein. The repertoire holds approximately 720,000 distinct CDR3 sequences, around 14% seen once, with roughly 3.9% in the top ten. The CDR3 has 14 residues. CDR1 SGHTA and CDR2 FQGNSA come from the germline V gene. The V gene lost 5 bases and the J gene lost 3 bases, with 14 bases spanning the gap. The receptor was isolated from a female donor in good health, serving as a healthy control. This chain links TRBV7-2 with TRBJ2-7; D is ambiguous. The specimen sequenced was memory CD4+ T cells from blood. The CDR3 DNA is TGTGCCAGCAGCCTTCGACTGCTCTTCTACGAGCAGTACTTC. It translates to CASSLRLLFYEQYF.